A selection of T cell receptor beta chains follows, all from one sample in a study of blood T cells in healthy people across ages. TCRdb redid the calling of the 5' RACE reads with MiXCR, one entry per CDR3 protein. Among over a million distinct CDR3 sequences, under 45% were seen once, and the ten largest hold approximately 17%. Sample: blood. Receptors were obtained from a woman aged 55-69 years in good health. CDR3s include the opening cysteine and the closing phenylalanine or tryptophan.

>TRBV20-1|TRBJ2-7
CSARGLAGSPYEQYF
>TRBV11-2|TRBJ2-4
CASSPEVSVLSIQYF
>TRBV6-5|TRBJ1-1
CASKGTGLTEAFF
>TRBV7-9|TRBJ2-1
CASSPGLAGGHYNEQFF
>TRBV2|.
CASRRGVLGDYEQYF
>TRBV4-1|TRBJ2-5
CASSQGTSGGYQETQYF
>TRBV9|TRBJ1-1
CASSPGRAGTEAFF
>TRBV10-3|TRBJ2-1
CAIRSDVEQFF
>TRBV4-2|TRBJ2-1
CASSQDWMGTSGYNEQFF
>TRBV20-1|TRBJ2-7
CSAFLLAEAVSYEQYF